The rows below give T cell receptor beta chains drawn from one sample of a study of T cell changes during pregnancy in multiple sclerosis. This table comes from immunoSEQ multiplex PCR, and its TCRdb copy is limited to in-frame clones, with some not included. The data contain about 54,000 clones, more than 85% of them singletons. Specimen: peripheral blood, collected after pregnancy. Receptors were obtained from a female donor in good health, enrolled as a control in a pregnancy study. The CDR3 runs from the conserved cysteine through the conserved F or W. The D gene is left open where the match is weak.

J: TRBJ1-6; D: -; V: TRBV6-6; DNA: TGTGCCAGTCGTTCGGGGGGGGCAGGTTCACCCCTCCACTTT; CDR3: CASRSGGAGSPLHF
J: TRBJ2-6; D: -; V: TRBV5-1; DNA: TGCGCCAGCAGCTTAGGGGGTACTGGGGCCAACGTCCTGACTTTC; CDR3: CASSLGGTGANVLTF
J: TRBJ2-2; D: -; V: TRBV5-4; DNA: TGTGCCAGCAGCTACAGGGTCCCCGGGGAGCTGTTTTTT; CDR3: CASSYRVPGELFF
J: TRBJ2-7; D: TRBD1; V: TRBV11-2; DNA: TGTGCCAGCAGCCCCCGTTCGGACAGGGGCTCCTACGAGCAGTACTTC; CDR3: CASSPRSDRGSYEQYF
J: TRBJ1-4; D: TRBD1; V: TRBV5-1; DNA: TGCGCCAGCAGCTTAGGTGGACAGGTGATATTTGAAAAACTGTTTTTT; CDR3: CASSLGGQVIFEKLFF
J: TRBJ2-5; D: TRBD2; V: TRBV7-9; DNA: TGTGCCAGCAGACGACTAGCGGGGGGGCCAGAGACCCAGTACTTC; CDR3: CASRRLAGGPETQYF
J: TRBJ2-7; D: TRBD1; V: TRBV7-9; DNA: TGTGCCAGCAGCCGGACAGGGATAGTTCCCTACGAGCAGTACTTC; CDR3: CASSRTGIVPYEQYF
J: TRBJ2-1; D: TRBD2; V: TRBV19; DNA: TGTGCCAGTAGTATTGCTAGCGGGAGGGGGATGGGGCAGTTCTTC; CDR3: CASSIASGRGMGQFF
J: TRBJ2-3; D: -; V: TRBV18; DNA: TGTGCCAGCTCACCCACCGGTGGAGCAGATACGCAGTATTTT; CDR3: CASSPTGGADTQYF
J: TRBJ1-1; D: -; V: TRBV19; DNA: TGTGCCAGTAAATGGAGAGAGATCAACACTGAAGCTTTCTTT; CDR3: CASKWREINTEAFF
J: TRBJ2-1; D: TRBD2; V: TRBV18; DNA: TGTGCCAGCTCACTTTCTAGCGGTGACAATGAGCAGTTCTTC; CDR3: CASSLSSGDNEQFF
J: TRBJ2-7; D: -; V: TRBV27; DNA: TGTGCCAGCAGTTTCAGCGGCTCGCCCTCCTACGAGCAGTACTTC; CDR3: CASSFSGSPSYEQYF
J: TRBJ2-6; D: -; V: TRBV7-2; DNA: TGTGCCAGCAGCTTAAACAGGGCTGGGGCCAACGTCCTGACTTTC; CDR3: CASSLNRAGANVLTF